The 31 T cell receptor beta chains listed next were all sequenced from one sample in a study of cytomegalovirus exposure and HLA in healthy donors (TCRdb year 2017). Libraries were built with the immunoSEQ multiplex PCR assay. A mixture of 60 forward primers for TCR Vbeta segments and 13 reverse primers for TCR Jbeta segments was used in the multiplex PCR. TCRdb provides this immuneACCESS table in a form limited to in-frame rearrangements. Some clones are lacking; in checked studies, under half of them reflect an unresolved V gene, and why the rest are absent is not known. This sample is represented by 100,000 to 150,000 clones; around three quarters of them were singletons. More than 3% of the sample is held by the ten biggest clonotypes. The sample taken for sequencing was PBMCs. These receptor sequences come from a woman aged 45-60 years in good health and CMV-seronegative.

This clone was counted a few times. V and J are TRBV7-3 and TRBJ2-1; 14 positions match TRBD2. With V trimmed by 5 bases and J by 15 bases, 12 bases remained unmatched. The germline CDR1 and CDR2 sequences are SGHTA and FQGTGA. CDR3 length: 15 amino acids. DNA of the CDR3: TGTGCCAGCAGCCTGCAGGGGACTAGCGGGAGTGAACGGTTCTTC. Its protein is CASSLQGTSGSERFF.

V usage is TRBV7-9 and J usage is TRBJ2-1; tentatively, D is TRBD1 (6 bases). V gave up 1 base and J gave up 8 bases, with 15 bases separating them. Germline V CDR1 and CDR2: SEHNR, FQNEAQ (reference sequence). This CDR3 region has 15 residues. The CDR3 region is CASSLVGRGLDEQFF. The CDR3 region has the DNA TGTGCCAGCAGCTTAGTGGGCAGGGGTTTGGATGAGCAGTTCTTC.

V gene TRBV27 combines with J gene TRBJ2-7, with unresolved D. Germline V lookup: CDR1 MNHEY, CDR2 SMNVEV (reference sequence). The CDR3 covers 15 residues. V was pared by 3 bases and J by 6 bases, with 18 bases between. DNA of the CDR3: TGTGCCAGCAGTTTTAGGCTTCAGCAGACGGGCGAGCAGTACTTC. Translation: CASSFRLQQTGEQYF.

V gene TRBV7-8 combines with J gene TRBJ2-1, with 8 bases matching TRBD2. Looked up from germline, CDR1 is SGHVS and CDR2 is FQNEAQ. Trimming removed 2 bases from V and 6 bases from J; junction bases left unmatched: 18. CDR3 size: 19 residues. The CDR3 sequence: CASSLRPSGRMGVVNEQFF. The CDR3 bases are TGTGCCAGCAGCTTACGACCGAGCGGGAGAATGGGGGTCGTCAATGAGCAGTTCTTC.

This rearrangement joins TRBV20-1 to TRBJ2-7, with D tentatively TRBD1 (6 bases). V lost 3 bases and J 7 bases, leaving 7 bases between the germline ends. CDR1 is DFQATT, CDR2 SNEGSKA, per germline (reference sequence). The CDR3 contains 10 residues. The CDR3: CSASTGEQYF. Here the CDR3 DNA reads TGCAGTGCTAGCACAGGGGAGCAGTACTTC.

This clone came up once. This chain links TRBV10-3 with TRBJ1-4, with 7 bases that match TRBD1. Germline V gene data show CDR1 as ENHRY and CDR2 as SYGVKD. Trimming at V came to 4 bases and at J to 6 bases, leaving 5 bases not matched to a gene. The CDR3 sequence is 14 residues long. CDR3 sequence reads: CAISADRRDEKLFF. The CDR3 DNA is TGTGCCATCAGTGCGGACAGGAGAGATGAAAAACTGTTTTTT.

This clone was picked up a small number of times. Other DNA sequences in this specimen translate into the identical CDR3. V usage is TRBV28 and J usage is TRBJ2-3; TRBD2 agrees at 7 bases. The CDR3 has 14 residues. Germline values: CDR1 MDHEN, CDR2 SYDVKM. With V trimmed by 2 bases and J by 1 base, 0 bases remained unmatched. CDR3: CASSLAGGTDTQYF. The CDR3, as DNA: TGTGCCAGCAGTTTAGCGGGAGGCACAGATACGCAGTATTTT.

This chain uses TRBV27 with TRBJ1-2, with D possibly matching TRBD1 (5 bases). Germline values: CDR1 MNHEY, CDR2 SMNVEV (reference sequence). V was pared by 7 bases and J by 6 bases, with 12 bases between. The CDR3 spans 12 residues. CDR3 in amino acids: CASTSRGNGYTF. Written as DNA, the CDR3 is TGTGCCAGCACCTCCCGGGGGAATGGCTACACCTTC.

V and J are TRBV7-3 and TRBJ2-3, with TRBD2 identical over 15 bases. Germline trimming cut 0 bases from V and 6 bases from J; bases unmatched to any gene: 10. The germline V gene encodes CDR1 SGHTA and CDR2 FQGTGA. The CDR3 spans 19 residues. CDR3 residues: CASSLTSGGLAGGSDTQYF. The CDR3 region has the DNA TGTGCCAGCAGCTTAACCTCGGGGGGACTAGCGGGAGGAAGTGATACGCAGTATTTT.

The chain employs TRBV28 and TRBJ2-7; perhaps TRBD1 as D (6 bases). The CDR3 is 14 amino acids. The V end lost 5 bases, the J end lost 7 bases, and 18 bases lay between the germline ends. Per the germline V gene, CDR1 is MDHEN and CDR2 is SYDVKM. CDR3 protein: CASSMPRGLGEQYF. CDR3 bases: TGTGCCAGCAGTATGCCTAGGGGGTTGGGGGAGCAGTACTTC.

This chain joins TRBV28 and TRBJ2-7, with 13 bases lining up with TRBD2. Germline V gene sequence: CDR1 MDHEN, CDR2 SYDVKM. J was trimmed by 0 bases and V by 8 bases; bases with no gene match: 10. The CDR3 totals 17 residues. The CDR3 bases are TGTGCCAGCTCTTGGGGGACTAGCGGGACCTACTCCTACGAGCAGTACTTC. This codes for CASSWGTSGTYSYEQYF. Together with reference TRBV28 and TRBJ2-7, the CDR3 gives the full variable domain: DVKVTQSSRYLVKRTGEKVFLECVQDMDHENMFWYRQDPGLGLRLIYFSYDVKMKEKGDIPEGYSVSREKKERFSLILESASTNQTSMYLCASSWGTSGTYSYEQYFGPGTRLTVT.

The V call is TRBV28, the J call TRBJ2-3; TRBD1 matches 7 bases. The V gene's germline CDR1 is MDHEN and CDR2 SYDVKM. The CDR3 is made up of 16 amino acids. The trim removed 2 bases at V and 7 bases at J, leaving 12 bases unmatched. The CDR3 is CASSLTPEGAGNTQYF. In nucleotides, the CDR3 is TGTGCCAGCAGTTTAACCCCAGAGGGGGCCGGAAATACGCAGTATTTT.

The V and J genes are TRBV7-2 and TRBJ1-4; TRBD1 is a possible D gene (5 bases). Per the germline V gene, CDR1 is SGHTA and CDR2 is FQGNSA. The CDR3 has 14 amino acids. The V gene lost 2 bases and the J gene lost 5 bases, with 9 bases spanning the gap. Written as DNA, the CDR3 is TGTGCCAGCAGCTTATGGGGCCTGAATGAAAAACTGTTTTTT. It encodes CASSLWGLNEKLFF. The full variable domain, its missing parts supplied by reference TRBV7-2 and TRBJ1-4, is GAGVSQSPSNKVTEKGKDVELRCDPISGHTALYWYRQSLGQGLEFLIYFQGNSAPDKSGLPSDRFSAERTGGSVSTLTIQRTQQEDSAVYLCASSLWGLNEKLFFGSGTQLSVL.

The chain links TRBV5-1 to TRBJ2-1, with 8 bases that match TRBD2. Trimming cost V 1 base and J 4 bases; bases outside gene matches: 4. Germline assignment: CDR1 SGHRS and CDR2 YFSETQ. This CDR3 region has 15 residues. For the CDR3, the DNA is TGCGCCAGCAGCTTGCGGGCGGGAGGATACAATGAGCAGTTCTTC. This gives the protein CASSLRAGGYNEQFF.

The genes are TRBV6-1 and TRBJ1-1; D gene unclear. The CDR3 is 15 residues long. The V end lost 2 bases, the J end lost 6 bases, and 16 bases lay between the germline ends. From germline, CDR1 is MNHNS and CDR2 SASEGT. This CDR3 reads CASSEITLTASEAFF. CDR3 nucleotides: TGTGCCAGCAGTGAAATAACCTTAACAGCCTCTGAAGCTTTCTTT.

With regard to this clone: At one end, the junction sequence differs from germline, possibly due to a read error. The chain is built from TRBV7-9 and TRBJ2-7; D might be TRBD1 (6 bases). The CDR3 totals 12 residues. Germline lookup yields CDR1 SEHNR and CDR2 FQNEAQ (reference sequence). CDR3: CSSSAIGGEQYF. In DNA form, the CDR3 reads TGTTCCAGCAGTGCTATAGGGGGTGAGCAGTACTTC.

This clone was detected a few times. V gene TRBV5-1 combines with J gene TRBJ2-5; 9 nucleotides align to TRBD2. CDR1 and CDR2 from the germline V gene are SGHRS and YFSETQ. The CDR3 runs 15 residues. V shed 4 bases, J shed 4 bases, and the junction held 8 bases outside the gene matches. This CDR3 is CASSTGTSRGETQYF. In DNA, the CDR3 is TGCGCCAGCAGCACAGGGACTAGCAGGGGAGAGACCCAGTACTTC.

The V call is TRBV4-1, the J call TRBJ2-5, with D tentatively TRBD2 (6 bases). Trimming removed 0 bases from V and 7 bases from J, with 15 bases in between. Germline lookup yields CDR1 MGHRA and CDR2 YSYEKL. The CDR3 runs to 15 residues. CDR3 loop: CASSQDGGGLGTQYF. CDR3 nucleotide sequence: TGCGCCAGCAGCCAAGATGGCGGAGGGTTAGGGACCCAGTACTTC.

The rearrangement links TRBV21-1 to TRBJ1-1. TRBV21-1 is assigned pseudogene status. The CDR3 is 11 amino acids. The CDR3 is CARSGNTEAFF. As DNA, the CDR3 is TGTGCCCGGAGTGGGAACACTGAAGCTTTCTTT.

The rearrangement links TRBV7-2 to TRBJ2-6; maybe TRBD1 (6 bases). Trimming took 5 bases from V and 3 from J, leaving 14 bases between them. The CDR3 loop spans 16 amino acids. The germline V gene has CDR1 SGHTA and CDR2 FQGNSA. CDR3 protein: CASSNEGRGGANVLTF. The CDR3 DNA reads TGTGCCAGCAGCAACGAGGGCAGGGGTGGGGCCAACGTCCTGACTTTC.

The chain uses TRBV7-9 and TRBJ2-2, with 8 bases fitting TRBD2. After removal of 5 bases from V and 6 bases from J, the junction contained 14 bases not matched to a gene. CDR3 length equals 17 residues. Germline CDR1 and CDR2: SEHNR and FQNEAQ (reference sequence). The CDR3 reads CASSDFNGLAPSGELFF. The CDR3 DNA follows: TGTGCCAGCAGCGACTTTAATGGACTAGCCCCGTCCGGGGAGCTGTTTTTT. The variable domain in full, with the rest retrieved from reference TRBV7-9 and TRBJ2-2, is DTGVSQNPRHKITKRGQNVTFRCDPISEHNRLYWYRQTLGQGPEFLTYFQNEAQLEKSRLLSDRFSAERPKGSFSTLEIQRTEQGDSAMYLCASSDFNGLAPSGELFFGEGSRLTVL.

This clone was detected only once. The junction and the germline gene differ at one end; a read error may be behind it. The genes are TRBV7-7 and TRBJ2-1; 8 nucleotides line up with TRBD1. CDR1 is SSHAT, CDR2 FNYEAQ, per germline (reference sequence). The CDR3 is 13 amino acids. Here the CDR3 reads CASSQGQGHEQFF. The CDR3 coding sequence is TGTGCTAGCAGCCAAGGACAGGGACATGAGCAGTTCTTC.

This clone was seen a handful of times. The CDR3 region is CASSGWDRGGEKLFF. Written as DNA, the CDR3 is TGTGCCAGCAGCGGCTGGGACAGGGGAGGAGAAAAACTGTTTTTT. The chain recombines TRBV14 with TRBJ1-4; 10 nucleotides match TRBD1. The germline CDR1 and CDR2 sequences are SGHDN and FVKESK. CDR3 length equals 15 residues. Unmatched junction bases numbered 8, after V lost 5 bases and J lost 8 bases.

The chain's CDR3 is CASSTQGSGTEAFF. The CDR3 nucleotides are TGCGCCAGCAGTACCCAGGGGAGTGGCACTGAAGCTTTCTTT. The chain is built from TRBV5-1 and TRBJ1-1; D perhaps matches TRBD1 (6 bases). Germline V lookup: CDR1 SGHRS, CDR2 YFSETQ. The CDR3 sequence is 14 residues long. V was trimmed by 5 bases and J by 4 bases, leaving 15 bases between them.

The V and J genes are TRBV19 and TRBJ1-1; D may be TRBD1 (5 bases). This CDR3 is 13 amino acids long. Per the germline V gene, CDR1 is LNHDA and CDR2 is SQIVND (reference sequence). Between the trimmed V and J ends, which lost 3 bases and 2 bases, there was a span of 7 bases. CDR3: CASSMTANTEAFF. The CDR3 region has the DNA TGTGCCAGTAGTATGACAGCCAACACTGAAGCTTTCTTT.

V usage is TRBV27 and J usage is TRBJ2-5; D is ambiguous. CDR1 and CDR2 (germline): MNHEY, SMNVEV (reference sequence). This CDR3 is 14 amino acids long. V was trimmed by 5 bases and J by 5 bases, leaving 15 bases between them. The CDR3 nucleotides are TGTGCCAGCAGTACCTTTGACTCCATGGAGACCCAGTACTTC. It encodes CASSTFDSMETQYF.

This clone was counted a few times. Different DNA sequences within this sample yield the same CDR3. This chain uses TRBV6-1 with TRBJ2-7; perhaps TRBD2 as D (6 bases). The CDR3 runs 12 residues. Trimming removed 8 bases at V and 1 base at J, with 9 bases between. In germline, CDR1 is MNHNS, CDR2 SASEGT. CDR3 bases: TGTGCCAGCGGACGGGGGTCCTACGAGCAGTACTTC. This gives the protein CASGRGSYEQYF.

CDR3 protein: CASSFQGGNTGELFF. CDR3 DNA sequence: TGTGCCAGCAGCTTCCAGGGGGGGAACACCGGGGAGCTGTTTTTT. This chain uses TRBV9 with TRBJ2-2, with D tentatively TRBD1 (7 bases). Trimming shortened V by 4 bases and J by 1 base, and 11 bases separated the two germline ends. Germline loops: CDR1 SGDLS, CDR2 YYNGEE. There are 15 residues in the CDR3.

The V gene is TRBV28, the J gene TRBJ1-1; 9 bases line up with TRBD1. CDR1 MDHEN and CDR2 SYDVKM come from the germline V gene. The CDR3 runs 15 residues. V lost 5 bases, J lost 4 bases, and 8 bases stayed unmatched. The CDR3 region has the DNA TGTGCCAGCAGTCGCACAGGGGGCGTTGGCACTGAAGCTTTCTTT. It is translated as CASSRTGGVGTEAFF.

J is TRBJ2-5 and V is TRBV2; tentatively, D is TRBD1 (6 bases). Trimming shortened V by 3 bases and J by 5 bases, and 13 bases separated the two germline ends. Germline V CDR1 and CDR2: SNHLY, FYNNEI. CDR3 size: 14 residues. DNA for the CDR3: TGTGCCAGCAGTGACTGGACAGTCGCCGAGACCCAGTACTTC. Translating it yields CASSDWTVAETQYF. Together with reference TRBV2 and TRBJ2-5, the CDR3 gives the full variable domain: EPEVTQTPSHQVTQMGQEVILRCVPISNHLYFYWYRQILGQKVEFLVSFYNNEISEKSEIFDDQFSVERPDGSNFTLKIRSTKLEDSAMYFCASSDWTVAETQYFGPGTRLLVL.

V usage is TRBV2 and J usage is TRBJ2-3, with 10 bases matching TRBD2. The germline CDR1 and CDR2 sequences are SNHLY and FYNNEI. The CDR3 runs to 15 residues. The J segment lost 6 bases and the V segment lost 4 bases, leaving 7 bases of the junction unmatched. The CDR3 DNA reads TGTGCCAGCAGTGCACTAGCGGGAAGCATTGATACGCAGTATTTT. Amino acid sequence: CASSALAGSIDTQYF.